This T cell receptor beta chain emerged from a study of blood T cells in healthy people across ages. Overall study: Template switching retrieved approximately one barcoded beta molecule for each two T cells. Study-level points and caveats: Per million T cells, the diversity of TCR beta decreased roughly linearly as age advanced. Diversity was higher, and naive CD4+ cells more numerous, in long-lived donors than in aged donors.

Comments on this clonotype: What it recognizes is unknown.

CDR3 size: 15 residues. The germline gives CDR1 MNHNY, CDR2 SVGAGI (reference sequence). V lost 2 bases to trimming and J lost 3 bases, with 11 bases between them. Combining a sample-barcoded 5' primer with a J-beta primer mix, a second PCR ran for 7 to 11 cycles. Via MiXCR, TCRdb re-called the 5' RACE reads, giving one row per CDR3 protein. The data contain just under 750,000 distinct CDR3 sequences, over 20% of them singletons. The source material was blood. The rearrangement links TRBV6-6 to TRBJ2-1; the D is unclear. The TCR sequence derives from a man between 65 and 79 years old in good health. CDR3 protein: CASSYPENLYNEQFF. CDR3 DNA: TGTGCCAGCAGTTACCCCGAAAACCTCTACAATGAGCAGTTCTTC.